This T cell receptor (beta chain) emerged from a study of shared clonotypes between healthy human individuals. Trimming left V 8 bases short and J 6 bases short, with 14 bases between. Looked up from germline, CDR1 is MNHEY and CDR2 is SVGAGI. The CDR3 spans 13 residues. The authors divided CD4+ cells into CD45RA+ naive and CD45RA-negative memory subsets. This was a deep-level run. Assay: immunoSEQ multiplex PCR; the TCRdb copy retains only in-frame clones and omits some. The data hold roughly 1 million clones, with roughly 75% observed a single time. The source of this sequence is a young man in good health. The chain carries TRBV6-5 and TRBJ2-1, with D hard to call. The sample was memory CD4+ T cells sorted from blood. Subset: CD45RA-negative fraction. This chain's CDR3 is CASLESVTNEQFF. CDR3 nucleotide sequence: TGTGCCAGCCTAGAAAGTGTTACCAATGAGCAGTTCTTC.